This record looks at one T cell receptor beta chain sequence and its context. Its antigen is undetermined. These data originate in a study of CD8 T cells in Susac syndrome. General study findings and limits: The TCR sequencing and HLA analysis in the study involved a relatively small number of individuals, as the study acknowledged.

TEMRA cells were enriched by FACS, and CD4+ and CD8+ T cells were negatively isolated. The V end lost 3 bases, the J end lost 9 bases, and 15 bases lay between the germline ends. Germline loops: CDR1 MNHEY, CDR2 SMNVEV (reference sequence). This CDR3 spans 14 amino acids. Roughly 0.45 to 1 ug RNA was reverse transcribed with random hexamers. The authors amplified TCR beta CDR3 across 54 Vbeta and 13 Jbeta using immunoSEQ multiplex PCR. In TCRdb, the immunoSEQ multiplex PCR reads were re-called with MiXCR into one record per CDR3 protein. The sample has about 430,000 distinct CDR3 sequences, 75% to 90% seen once.

This TCR was sampled from a human donor with multiple sclerosis. Sequenced: CD8+ T cells from PBMCs. The chain links TRBV27 to TRBJ2-1; D is possibly TRBD2 (5 bases). CDR3 protein: CASSFEGFSVEQFF. The CDR3 DNA follows: TGTGCCAGCAGTTTTGAGGGTTTTTCCGTTGAGCAGTTCTTC.